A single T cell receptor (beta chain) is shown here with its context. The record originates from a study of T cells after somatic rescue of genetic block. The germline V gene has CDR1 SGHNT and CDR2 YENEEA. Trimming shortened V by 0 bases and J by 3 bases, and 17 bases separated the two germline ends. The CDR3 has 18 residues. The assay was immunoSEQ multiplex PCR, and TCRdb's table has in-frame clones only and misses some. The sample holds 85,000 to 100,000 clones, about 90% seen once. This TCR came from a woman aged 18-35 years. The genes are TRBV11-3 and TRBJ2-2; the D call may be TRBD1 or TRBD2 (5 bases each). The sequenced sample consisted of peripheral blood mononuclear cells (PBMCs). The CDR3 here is CASSLDSRGADYTGELFF. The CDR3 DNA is TGTGCCAGCAGCTTAGATAGTAGGGGAGCAGATTACACCGGGGAGCTGTTTTTT.